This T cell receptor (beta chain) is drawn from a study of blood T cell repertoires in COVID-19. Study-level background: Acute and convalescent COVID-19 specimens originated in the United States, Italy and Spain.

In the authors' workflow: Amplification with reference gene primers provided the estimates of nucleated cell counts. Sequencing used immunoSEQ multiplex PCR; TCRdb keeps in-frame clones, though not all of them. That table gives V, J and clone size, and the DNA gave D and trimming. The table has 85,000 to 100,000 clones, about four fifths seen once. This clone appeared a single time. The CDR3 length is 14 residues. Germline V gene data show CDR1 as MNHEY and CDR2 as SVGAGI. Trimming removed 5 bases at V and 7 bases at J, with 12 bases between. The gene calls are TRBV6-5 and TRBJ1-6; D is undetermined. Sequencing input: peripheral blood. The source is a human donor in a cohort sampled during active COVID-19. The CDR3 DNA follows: TGTGCCAGCAGTCGGGAGTCGGGGAATTCACCCCTCCACTTT. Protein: CASSRESGNSPLHF.